This T cell receptor beta chain was sequenced for a study of blood T cell repertoires in COVID-19. Study information: PBMCs, B-cell-depleted T cells, or T cells provided the cDNA or gDNA that made up the material.

The table came from immunoSEQ multiplex PCR; TCRdb's copy has only in-frame clones and leaves some out. The sample lists some 250,000 clones, 80% to 90% occurring once. Participant-given clinical history determined each cohort assignment. Two negative PCRs, clearance, or symptom resolution characterized the recovered Cohort 3 donors. CDR1 is SGHAT and CDR2 is FQNNGV in the germline V gene. The V gene lost 4 bases and the J gene lost 7 bases, with 13 bases spanning the gap. The CDR3 runs to 13 residues. The chain joins TRBV11-2 to TRBJ1-1; D unclear. The specimen was PBMCs or T cells enriched from blood (not recorded which). The sequence was obtained from a woman in her forties or fifties who had recovered from COVID-19. The DNA of the CDR3 is TGTGCCAGCAGCTCTCTATCACAGCTTGAAGCTTTCTTT. Protein product: CASSSLSQLEAFF.